The following is a T cell receptor (beta chain) sequence with its context. The antigen is unknown. CDR1 MDHEN and CDR2 SYDVKM come from the germline V gene. The junction had 6 bases not matched to a gene; V was cut back by 5 bases and J by 4 bases. The CDR3 has 15 amino acids. From the graft tissue, intraepithelial and lamina propria lymphocytes were released through processing. Here immunoSEQ multiplex PCR was the method, and the copy in TCRdb shows in-frame clones only, minus some. This sample has approximately 63,000 clones; around nine tenths occur once, and the top ten carry approximately 1.7%. This specimen comes from a study of graft-versus-host responses after intestinal transplantation. Study-wide results and limits: The study associated peak circulating GvH clone levels with early post-transplant HvG declines.

The gene calls are TRBV28 and TRBJ2-5, with 11 bases lining up with TRBD1. The material was ileum tissue, obtained roughly 390 days after transplant. This sequence originates from a human patient who received an intestinal transplant, so some T cells may come from the graft donor. The CDR3 bases are TGTGCCAGCAGTCCGGGGACAGGGGGTCGAGAGACCCAGTACTTC. It translates to CASSPGTGGRETQYF.